These 9 T cell receptor beta chains came from one sample sequenced in a study of blood T cell repertoires in COVID-19. The method was immunoSEQ multiplex PCR; TCRdb's version includes in-frame clones alone and lacks a portion of them. This sample carries roughly 300,000 clones, approximately 93% of them seen once, and the ten largest clones take around 2.2%. Specimen: peripheral blood. Every receptor here comes from a woman aged 25 to 45 with COVID-19, enrolled during active disease.

In its sample, this clone was seen once. This sequence joins TRBV28 and TRBJ1-1; possibly TRBD1 for D (5 bases). Trimming took 3 bases from V and 1 from J, leaving 9 bases between them. This CDR3 has 14 residues. The germline gives CDR1 MDHEN, CDR2 SYDVKM. The CDR3 reads CASSFGRANTEAFF. Written as DNA, the CDR3 is TGTGCCAGCAGTTTCGGCAGGGCGAACACTGAAGCTTTCTTT.

The table lists this clone with a few counts. The chain links TRBV19 to TRBJ2-2, with 7 bases aligning to TRBD2. Germline V gene data show CDR1 as LNHDA and CDR2 as SQIVND (reference sequence). The CDR3 contains 15 residues. V was pared by 4 bases and J by 10 bases, with 12 bases of the junction left unmatched. CDR3 protein: CASSKGGLVGKELFF. The CDR3 coding sequence is TGTGCCAGTAGTAAGGGAGGGTTGGTGGGGAAGGAGCTGTTTTTT.

V and J are TRBV27 and TRBJ2-1, with D possibly TRBD1 on 5 matching bases. Deletions cut 5 bases from V and 4 bases from J, with 12 bases between. Germline V CDR1 and CDR2: MNHEY, SMNVEV (reference sequence). This CDR3 spans 14 amino acids. The CDR3 bases are TGTGCCAGCAGTCAATGGGGCCCGTACAATGAGCAGTTCTTC. This translates into CASSQWGPYNEQFF.

The chain uses TRBV5-1 and TRBJ2-7, with D possibly TRBD1 on 7 matching bases. CDR3 length equals 14 residues. Germline V CDR1 and CDR2: SGHRS, YFSETQ. Trimming removed 0 bases at V and 6 bases at J, with 13 bases between. CDR3: CASSLGQGGREQYF. The CDR3 DNA reads TGCGCCAGCAGCTTGGGACAGGGAGGACGCGAGCAGTACTTC.

This chain connects TRBV13 to TRBJ2-1; D unclear. The CDR3 totals 16 residues. Germline CDR1 PRHDT, CDR2 FYEKMQ (reference sequence). The V end lost 6 bases, the J end lost 0 bases, and 15 bases lay between the germline ends. DNA of the CDR3: TGTGCCAGCAGTTCACCCATTAGAAGCTCCTACAATGAGCAGTTCTTC. Protein sequence: CASSSPIRSSYNEQFF.

J is TRBJ1-2 and V is TRBV7-9, with 8 bases identical to TRBD1. V was clipped by 5 bases and J by 7 bases; unmatched bases: 9. Germline loops: CDR1 SEHNR, CDR2 FQNEAQ (reference sequence). The CDR3 is 14 residues long. DNA for the CDR3: TGTGCCAGCAGCCCACGGACAGGGCAGCGTGGCTACACCTTC. Translating gives CASSPRTGQRGYTF.

V is TRBV2 and J is TRBJ2-7, with D uncertain. The CDR3 consists of 15 residues. Trimming left V 7 bases short and J 2 bases short, with 18 bases between. The V gene's germline CDR1 is SNHLY and CDR2 FYNNEI. CDR3 amino acids: CASTLNPSPAYEQYF. The CDR3 DNA reads as TGTGCCAGCACCCTAAACCCGAGCCCGGCCTACGAGCAGTACTTC.

This rearrangement joins TRBV9 to TRBJ1-2; perhaps TRBD1 as D (6 bases). Trimming pared 4 bases from V and 5 bases from J, leaving 21 bases between. This CDR3 is 16 amino acids long. Germline loops: CDR1 SGDLS, CDR2 YYNGEE. The CDR3 loop reads CASSPRAGGLPYGYTF. CDR3 DNA sequence: TGTGCCAGCAGCCCCCGAGCGGGGGGGCTCCCTTATGGCTACACCTTC.

The V gene is TRBV4-1, the J gene TRBJ1-6, with a weak D call TRBD1 (5 bases). Germline CDR1 MGHRA, CDR2 YSYEKL. Trimming cost V 2 bases and J 4 bases, with 12 bases left between them. The CDR3 loop spans 16 amino acids. Here the CDR3 DNA reads TGCGCCAGCAGCCAAAGGGTGGGGGGATATAATTCACCCCTCCACTTT. It yields the protein CASSQRVGGYNSPLHF.